This T cell receptor beta chain is from a study of cytomegalovirus exposure and HLA in healthy donors. This PCR relied on a set of 60 Vbeta primers and 13 Jbeta primers. Original methodology: Tens of millions of unique TCR beta chains, roughly 11 million of them shared, were counted by a later analysis. The method was immunoSEQ multiplex PCR; TCRdb's version includes in-frame clones alone and lacks a portion of them. V and J calls and clone size follow that table, whereas D and trimming were derived from the DNA. Recorded for this sample: some 75,000 clones. Turning to this clone: Its target is not known.

The CDR3 loop spans 15 amino acids. V gave up 3 bases and J gave up 0 bases; unmatched junction bases: 5. Germline V lookup: CDR1 SGHRS, CDR2 YFSETQ. Broader study findings: The HLA-A and HLA-B alleles of most subjects were reportedly predicted accurately from TCR beta sequences. The study put 150 or so TCR beta chains on its list as cytomegalovirus-associated.

The sequence came from a man aged 35 to 55 in good health and CMV-seronegative. The material sequenced was PBMCs. This chain links TRBV5-1 with TRBJ2-7; the match to TRBD1 covers 8 bases. The CDR3 nucleotides read TGCGCCAGCAGCTCAGGGGGCCAGAGCTCCTACGAGCAGTACTTC. It yields the protein CASSSGGQSSYEQYF.